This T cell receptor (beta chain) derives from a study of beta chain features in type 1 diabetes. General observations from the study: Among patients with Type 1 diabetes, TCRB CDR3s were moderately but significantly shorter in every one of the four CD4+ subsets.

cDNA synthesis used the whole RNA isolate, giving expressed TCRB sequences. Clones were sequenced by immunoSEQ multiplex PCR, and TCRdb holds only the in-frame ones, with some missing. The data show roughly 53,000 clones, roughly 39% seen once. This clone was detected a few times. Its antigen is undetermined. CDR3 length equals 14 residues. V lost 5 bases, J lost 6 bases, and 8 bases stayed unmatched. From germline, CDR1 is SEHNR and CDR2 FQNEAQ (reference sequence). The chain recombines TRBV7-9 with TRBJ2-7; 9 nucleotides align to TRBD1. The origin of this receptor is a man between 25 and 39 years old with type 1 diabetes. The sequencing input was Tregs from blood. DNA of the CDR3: TGTGCCAGCAGCCACCGGGACAGGGTGGGCGAGCAGTACTTC. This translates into CASSHRDRVGEQYF.